The 18 T cell receptor beta chains given below trace back to one sample, sequenced in a study of cytomegalovirus exposure and HLA in healthy donors. PCR amplification relied on 60 Vbeta primers (plus 13 Jbeta primers). Measured with immunoSEQ multiplex PCR; TCRdb has only the in-frame clones, and not every one. The sample shows 100,000 to 150,000 clones, about 79% of them seen only once. The sequenced sample was PBMCs. The receptors come from a man younger than 35 in good health and CMV-seronegative.

This clone was seen a few times. The gene calls are TRBV11-2 and TRBJ1-6, with a possible D match to TRBD1 (5 bases). Germline values: CDR1 SGHAT, CDR2 FQNNGV. The CDR3 is made up of 18 amino acids. Trimming left V 6 bases short and J 7 bases short, with 25 bases between. The CDR3 DNA reads as TGTGCCAGCAGGAAAAACAACCCGAAGACAGTACGGAATTCACCCCTCCACTTT. Translation gives CASRKNNPKTVRNSPLHF.

The CDR3 DNA reads TGTGCCAGCAGCTTAACGGGGGGGGGCACGAACACCGGGGAGCTGTTTTTT. This translates into CASSLTGGGTNTGELFF. The chain employs TRBV7-3 and TRBJ2-2, with a tentative D call TRBD2 (7 bases). The V gene lost 0 bases and the J gene lost 0 bases, with 11 bases spanning the gap. CDR3 length: 17 residues. The germline CDR1 and CDR2 sequences are SGHTA and FQGTGA.

The chain carries TRBV18 and TRBJ1-5; 8 bases map to TRBD1. CDR3 length equals 15 residues. Germline V gives CDR1 KGHSH, CDR2 LQKENI. The J segment lost 4 bases and the V segment lost 6 bases, leaving 8 bases of the junction unmatched. The CDR3 DNA sequence: TGTGCCAGCTCTCCGGACAGGGTAGGAAATCAGCCCCAGCATTTT. It translates to CASSPDRVGNQPQHF.

The chain couples TRBV28 to TRBJ1-1, with a possible D match to TRBD1 (6 bases). Germline V lookup: CDR1 MDHEN, CDR2 SYDVKM. Trimming pared 2 bases from V and 0 bases from J, leaving 10 bases between. This CDR3 spans 15 amino acids. The CDR3 is CASSLQQGMNTEAFF. In DNA, the CDR3 is TGTGCCAGCAGTTTACAACAGGGCATGAACACTGAAGCTTTCTTT.

CDR3 protein: CAWSGLYNSPLHF. DNA for the CDR3: TGTGCCTGGAGTGGCCTATATAATTCACCCCTCCACTTT. The chain recombines TRBV30 with TRBJ1-6; no reliable D call. The CDR3 extends over 13 amino acids. V gave up 1 base and J gave up 4 bases, with 5 bases separating them. From germline, CDR1 is GTSNPN and CDR2 SVGIG (reference sequence).

V gene TRBV27 combines with J gene TRBJ2-3; weak D call: TRBD1 (7 bases). The CDR3 is made up of 16 amino acids. CDR1 MNHEY and CDR2 SMNVEV come from the germline V gene (reference sequence). Between the trimmed V and J ends, which lost 3 bases and 6 bases, there was a span of 19 bases. The CDR3 reads CASSLDGGLTGDTQYF. DNA for the CDR3: TGTGCCAGCAGTTTGGACGGGGGTTTGACAGGGGATACGCAGTATTTT.

The chain links TRBV5-1 to TRBJ2-3, with 7 bases that match TRBD2. V dropped 2 bases and J dropped 0; count of bases not matched to a gene: 3. Per the germline V gene, CDR1 is SGHRS and CDR2 is YFSETQ. The CDR3 is 15 residues long. The CDR3 is CASSFGTTSTDTQYF. The CDR3 DNA reads as TGCGCCAGCAGCTTTGGGACTACTAGCACAGATACGCAGTATTTT.

The chain employs TRBV7-8 and TRBJ2-2; D perhaps matches TRBD2 (5 bases). CDR1 and CDR2 from the germline V gene are SGHVS and FQNEAQ. The CDR3 is 14 residues long. V was pared by 3 bases and J by 7 bases, with 12 bases between. This CDR3 reads CASSLIGSVGELFF. In nucleotides, the CDR3 is TGTGCCAGCAGCTTGATTGGGAGTGTCGGGGAGCTGTTTTTT.

This sequence joins TRBV5-1 and TRBJ2-3; 9 nucleotides agree with TRBD2. Germline values: CDR1 SGHRS, CDR2 YFSETQ. This CDR3 spans 16 amino acids. Trimming cost V 4 bases and J 4 bases; bases outside gene matches: 10. The CDR3 sequence: CASSKIAGVLADTQYF. In DNA form, the CDR3 reads TGCGCCAGCAGCAAAATAGCGGGAGTCCTCGCAGATACGCAGTATTTT.

The chain has TRBV11-2 and TRBJ2-3, with D tentatively TRBD2 (5 bases). V dropped 3 bases and J dropped 3 bases, with 13 bases sitting between them. Germline V gene lookup returns CDR1 SGHAT and CDR2 FQNNGV. CDR3 size: 15 residues. The chain's CDR3 is CASSFGGYRTDTQYF. CDR3 in DNA: TGTGCCAGCAGCTTCGGCGGGTATCGGACAGATACGCAGTATTTT.

The rearrangement joins TRBV7-6 to TRBJ2-3; 13 bases align to TRBD2. After removal of 2 bases from V and 5 bases from J, the junction contained 4 bases not matched to a gene. Germline V CDR1 and CDR2: SGHVS, FNYEAQ. The CDR3 is 16 residues long. CDR3 in DNA: TGTGCCAGCAGCTTAACTAGCGGGAGGGCAGTAGATACGCAGTATTTT. As protein: CASSLTSGRAVDTQYF.

The chain combines TRBV5-1 with TRBJ1-2, with D possibly TRBD1 on 6 matching bases. V lost 2 bases, J lost 4 bases, and 6 bases lay in between. The germline V gene has CDR1 SGHRS and CDR2 YFSETQ. This CDR3 spans 12 amino acids. CDR3 loop: CASSLGGYGYTF. In nucleotides, the CDR3 is TGCGCCAGCAGCTTAGGGGGCTATGGCTACACCTTC.

The chain combines TRBV11-2 with TRBJ2-2; the match to TRBD2 covers 7 bases. With 4 bases clipped from V and 5 bases from J, the junction kept 10 bases outside the gene matches. CDR3 length: 16 residues. Germline values: CDR1 SGHAT, CDR2 FQNNGV. Here the CDR3 reads CASSWGDSGLTGELFF. Written as DNA, the CDR3 is TGTGCCAGCAGCTGGGGGGATAGCGGGCTTACCGGGGAGCTGTTTTTT.

The CDR3 sequence is CASSPGTSGRTQETQYF. CDR3 coding DNA: TGCGCCAGCAGCCCCGGGACTAGCGGGAGGACTCAAGAGACCCAGTACTTC. The J gene is TRBJ2-5, the V gene TRBV5-1, with 15 bases matching TRBD2. There are 17 residues in the CDR3. The V gene end was trimmed by 4 bases and the J gene end by 2 bases; junction bases not matched to a gene: 6. Germline V gene sequence: CDR1 SGHRS, CDR2 YFSETQ.

The V and J genes are TRBV29-1 and TRBJ2-5; a possible D gene is TRBD2 (5 bases). This CDR3 comprises 11 residues. With 5 bases removed from V and 7 bases from J, the gap between germline ends came to 11 bases. Germline V gene data show CDR1 as SQVTM and CDR2 as ANQGSEA. CDR3 amino acids: CSVTRVGTQYF. The CDR3 DNA is TGCAGCGTTACGAGGGTTGGGACCCAGTACTTC.

This chain links TRBV28 with TRBJ2-7, with 7 bases matching TRBD2. V lost 1 base, J lost 1 base, and 4 bases stayed unmatched. CDR1 MDHEN and CDR2 SYDVKM come from the germline V gene. The CDR3 covers 15 residues. The CDR3 region is CASSLSASGSYEQYF. CDR3 sequence (DNA): TGTGCCAGCAGTTTATCCGCTAGCGGATCCTACGAGCAGTACTTC.

V is TRBV9 and J is TRBJ2-3; TRBD1 matches at 8 bases. This CDR3 contains 16 residues. The V gene's germline CDR1 is SGDLS and CDR2 YYNGEE. V lost 7 bases and J lost 2; bases outside the gene matches: 12. CDR3 nucleotide sequence: TGTGCCAGCGCCCGTCTGGACAGGGCCTACACAGATACGCAGTATTTT. This sequence encodes CASARLDRAYTDTQYF.

The rearrangement joins TRBV10-1 to TRBJ2-3, with D possibly TRBD1 on 6 matching bases. CDR1 and CDR2 (germline): WNHNN, SYGVQD (reference sequence). Deletions cut 2 bases from V and 2 bases from J, with 17 bases between. The CDR3 covers 17 residues. DNA for the CDR3: TGCGCCAGCAGTGAGGTAACGGACAGTATAACCACAGATACGCAGTATTTT. This codes for CASSEVTDSITTDTQYF.